This T cell receptor beta chain came from a study of blood T cell repertoires in COVID-19. Study-wide background: Sites across the United States, Italy and Spain contributed samples from acute and convalescent COVID-19. Sources were T cells, B-cell-depleted T cells, or PBMCs; the material itself was cDNA or gDNA.

Per the original data handling: Nucleated cell counts were estimated from reference gene primer amplification. Profiled with immunoSEQ multiplex PCR; TCRdb holds only in-frame clones, not every one. V, J and clone size reflect that table, while D and trimming were determined from the DNA. The sample has around 160,000 clones, 80% to 90% seen once; the top ten hold about 5.7%. CDR1 is SGHVS, CDR2 FQNEAQ, per germline. This CDR3 contains 14 residues. With 2 bases removed from V and 10 bases from J, the gap between germline ends came to 12 bases. The chain employs TRBV7-8 and TRBJ1-6, with a weak D call TRBD1 (5 bases). Sequencing was carried out using peripheral blood. This TCR came from a man older than 75 with acute or convalescent COVID-19. CDR3 loop: CASSLRQGTSPLHF. The DNA for the CDR3 is TGTGCCAGCAGCTTAAGGCAGGGTACCTCACCCCTCCACTTT.